The 8 T cell receptor beta chains below all came from one sample that was sequenced in a study of cytomegalovirus exposure and HLA in healthy donors. In the PCR, 60 Vbeta and 13 Jbeta primers were used. The method was immunoSEQ multiplex PCR; TCRdb's version includes in-frame clones alone and lacks a portion of them. Its table records tens of thousands of clones. The sample comprised PBMCs. All receptors derive from a woman aged 55 to 70 in good health and CMV-seronegative.

The chain links TRBV5-1 to TRBJ2-5; 7 nucleotides agree with TRBD1. This CDR3 has 14 amino acids. Per the germline V gene, CDR1 is SGHRS and CDR2 is YFSETQ. The ends lost 0 bases at V and 2 bases at J; junction bases unmatched: 1. This CDR3 is CASSLVQGQETQYF. CDR3 DNA: TGCGCCAGCAGCTTGGTACAGGGGCAAGAGACCCAGTACTTC.

The V call is TRBV6-1, the J call TRBJ2-7, with 8 nucleotides matching TRBD1. Per germline, CDR1 MNHNS and CDR2 SASEGT. The CDR3 has 14 amino acids. The V segment lost 7 bases and the J segment 5 bases; nucleotides outside the gene matches: 10. This CDR3 reads CASNPGQGENEQYF. The CDR3 coding sequence is TGTGCCAGCAATCCCGGACAGGGCGAGAACGAGCAGTACTTC.

The rearrangement uses TRBV29-1 and TRBJ2-7; 8 bases are shared with TRBD1. This CDR3 spans 14 amino acids. Germline CDR1 reads SQVTM; CDR2 reads ANQGSEA. Trimming took 4 bases from V and 9 from J; bases not matched to a gene: 14. CDR3 sequence reads: CSVASGQGFSVQYF. DNA for the CDR3: TGCAGCGTTGCTTCAGGACAGGGTTTCTCGGTGCAGTACTTC.

The chain is built from TRBV2 and TRBJ2-7; 7 bases map to TRBD2. J gave up 4 bases and V 6 bases, and 6 bases lay outside the gene matches. The CDR3 loop spans 13 amino acids. Per germline, CDR1 SNHLY and CDR2 FYNNEI. The CDR3 sequence is CASREGGPYEQYF. CDR3 DNA: TGTGCCAGCAGGGAGGGAGGGCCTTACGAGCAGTACTTC. Supplemented by reference TRBV2 and TRBJ2-7, the full variable domain reads EPEVTQTPSHQVTQMGQEVILRCVPISNHLYFYWYRQILGQKVEFLVSFYNNEISEKSEIFDDQFSVERPDGSNFTLKIRSTKLEDSAMYFCASREGGPYEQYFGPGTRLTVT.

The rearrangement links TRBV7-9 to TRBJ2-1; D gene uncertain. The germline gives CDR1 SEHNR, CDR2 FQNEAQ (reference sequence). The V end lost 0 bases, the J end lost 8 bases, and 8 bases lay between the germline ends. The CDR3 has 13 residues. CDR3 loop: CASSLARLDEQFF. The CDR3 DNA is TGTGCCAGCAGCTTAGCCAGGTTAGATGAGCAGTTCTTC.

The chain has TRBV4-3 and TRBJ1-1; the D gene is possibly TRBD1 (6 bases). The CDR3 is 13 amino acids. CDR1 LGHNA and CDR2 YSLEER come from the germline V gene. Trimming took off 4 bases at V and 3 bases at J, with 9 bases between the two ends. This chain's CDR3 is CASSPGVDTEAFF. CDR3 DNA: TGCGCCAGCAGCCCAGGGGTGGACACTGAAGCTTTCTTT.

This chain connects TRBV27 to TRBJ2-7; TRBD1 is a possible D gene (5 bases). The CDR3 is 15 residues long. Deletions cut 0 bases from V and 2 bases from J, with 11 bases between. Germline assignment: CDR1 MNHEY and CDR2 SMNVEV (reference sequence). This CDR3 is CASSLSQGAPYEQYF. CDR3 nucleotides: TGTGCCAGCAGTTTATCGCAAGGGGCGCCCTACGAGCAGTACTTC.

The gene calls are TRBV27 and TRBJ2-5, with 7 bases lining up with TRBD1. The junction had 12 bases not matched to a gene; V was cut back by 7 bases and J by 4 bases. Germline values: CDR1 MNHEY, CDR2 SMNVEV (reference sequence). This CDR3 spans 15 amino acids. Written as DNA, the CDR3 is TGTGCCAGCAATTCTCAACAGGGGTTTGGAGAGACCCAGTACTTC. Translation gives CASNSQQGFGETQYF.